A selection of T cell receptor beta chains follows, all from one sample in a study of T cell responses to AZD1222 COVID-19 vaccine. Assay used: immunoSEQ multiplex PCR; TCRdb lists only in-frame clones, some missing. The table lists 150,000 or so clones, 85% to 95% of them singletons, with about 1.6% in the top ten. The source was peripheral blood, collected 28 days after the second AZD1222 dose. The receptors originated from an adult who received the AZD1222 COVID-19 vaccine. CDR3s include the opening cysteine and the closing phenylalanine or tryptophan. Fields, in order: clone size, D gene, V gene, J gene, CDR3 protein, CDR3 DNA. D genes are given only for firm matches. Expanded clones are given a class, and other clones once, few, many or no size at all.

.	.	TRBV27	TRBJ1-5	CASSGLSGNQPQHF	TGTGCCAGCAGCGGGCTTTCCGGCAATCAGCCCCAGCATTTT
.	.	TRBV4-1	TRBJ1-1	CASSPQGKATEAFF	TGCGCCAGCAGCCCACAGGGTAAAGCCACTGAAGCTTTCTTT
.	.	TRBV18	TRBJ2-7	CASSEGGGSYEQYF	TGTGCCAGCTCAGAAGGGGGGGGCTCCTACGAGCAGTACTTC
.	.	TRBV2	TRBJ1-2	CASSEFPAYGYTF	TGTGCCAGCAGTGAATTCCCGGCCTATGGCTACACCTTC
.	.	TRBV5-8	TRBJ2-4	CASQDSLAKNIQYF	TGTGCCTCCCAGGACTCCCTAGCCAAAAACATTCAGTACTTC
.	.	TRBV5-4	TRBJ2-2	CASSLVGLNTGELFF	TGTGCCAGCAGCTTGGTTGGCCTGAACACCGGGGAGCTGTTTTTT
.	TRBD2	TRBV25-1	TRBJ2-3	CASSRASGGLYF	TGTGCCAGCAGTCGGGCTAGCGGGGGCCTGTATTTT
.	.	TRBV28	TRBJ1-1	CASSIGGAGTEAFF	TGTGCCAGCAGCATTGGAGGCGCGGGCACTGAAGCTTTCTTT
.	.	TRBV5-8	TRBJ2-7	CASSSRHNSYEQYF	TGTGCCAGCAGCTCCCGGCATAACTCCTACGAGCAGTACTTC
.	.	TRBV30	TRBJ1-6	CAWSVSSYNSPLHF	TGTGCCTGGAGTGTCAGTTCCTATAATTCACCCCTCCACTTT
.	.	TRBV6-4	TRBJ1-5	CASSPQVNQPQHF	TGTGCCAGCAGCCCTCAGGTTAATCAGCCCCAGCATTTT
.	TRBD1	TRBV4-2	TRBJ2-1	CASSHSLGQGAINEQFF	TGTGCCAGCAGCCACTCCCTAGGACAGGGGGCGATCAATGAGCAGTTCTTC
.	.	TRBV19	TRBJ1-2	CASSSDLTGYTF	TGTGCCAGTAGTTCGGACCTGACGGGCTACACCTTC
once	.	TRBV9	TRBJ1-1	CASSAPRAEAFF	TGTGCCAGCAGCGCCCCCCGGGCTGAAGCTTTCTTT
.	.	TRBV28	TRBJ1-4	CASSSYSKGLFF	TGTGCCAGCAGTTCCTACAGTAAAGGGCTGTTTTTT
.	.	TRBV18	TRBJ1-3	CASSPTESSTIYF	TGTGCCAGCTCACCCACAGAAAGTAGCACCATATATTTT
.	TRBD2	TRBV18	TRBJ2-1	CASSLLAGGLTYNEQFF	TGTGCCAGCTCGCTACTAGCGGGAGGACTGACTTACAATGAGCAGTTCTTC
.	.	TRBV28	TRBJ1-6	CASRDTGGNNSPLHF	TGTGCCAGCAGGGATACGGGAGGCAATAATTCACCCCTCCACTTT
.	TRBD2	TRBV11-3	TRBJ2-1	CASSARGAGGHNEQFF	TGTGCCAGCAGCGCCCGAGGGGCGGGGGGACACAATGAGCAGTTCTTC
.	.	TRBV2	TRBJ1-4	CASSLRTGEFTTNEKLFF	TGTGCCAGCAGCTTACGGACCGGGGAATTCACAACTAATGAAAAACTGTTTTTT
.	TRBD1	TRBV7-2	TRBJ1-2	CASSLGQGARGYTF	TGTGCCAGCAGCTTAGGGCAGGGGGCGCGTGGCTACACCTTC
.	TRBD1	TRBV5-4	TRBJ1-6	CASSLGQGAGSPLHF	TGTGCCAGCAGCTTGGGGCAGGGGGCAGGGTCACCCCTCCACTTT
.	TRBD2	TRBV20-1	TRBJ2-1	CSASIGGGDYNEQFF	TGCAGTGCTAGTATAGGCGGGGGTGACTACAATGAGCAGTTCTTC
.	TRBD1	TRBV28	TRBJ2-5	CASRTGQQETQYF	TGTGCCAGCAGGACGGGACAGCAAGAGACCCAGTACTTC
many	.	TRBV27	TRBJ1-5	CASSLQAGAAPQHF	TGTGCCAGCAGTTTACAGGCAGGGGCTGCGCCCCAGCATTTT
.	.	TRBV7-3	TRBJ1-1	CASSPLQGTEAFF	TGTGCCAGCAGCCCCTTACAAGGGACTGAAGCTTTCTTT
.	.	TRBV9	TRBJ2-7	CASSVVDGPYEQYF	TGTGCCAGCAGCGTAGTCGACGGCCCCTACGAGCAGTACTTC
.	.	TRBV13	TRBJ1-2	CASSLGQGIGGYTF	TGTGCCAGCAGCTTAGGACAGGGAATTGGAGGCTACACCTTC
few	.	TRBV5-6	TRBJ2-7	CASTLRGGGYEQYF	TGTGCCAGCACTCTGAGGGGTGGTGGGTACGAGCAGTACTTC
.	TRBD1	TRBV30	TRBJ2-7	CAWTSLMGQGPSYEQYF	TGTGCCTGGACGTCCTTAATGGGACAGGGGCCCAGCTACGAGCAGTACTTC
.	.	TRBV6-6	TRBJ2-7	CASSLDSEYYEQYF	TGTGCCAGCAGTTTGGACAGTGAGTACTACGAGCAGTACTTC
.	.	TRBV5-1	TRBJ2-1	CASSFRTDNNEQFF	TGCGCCAGCAGCTTCAGGACAGATAACAATGAGCAGTTCTTC
.	TRBD1	TRBV5-1	TRBJ2-2	CASSSRDRGPNGELFF	TGCGCCAGCAGCTCCCGGGACAGGGGGCCTAACGGGGAGCTGTTTTTT
once	TRBD1	TRBV30	TRBJ2-5	CAWTRTGTQETQYF	TGTGCCTGGACCAGGACAGGGACACAAGAGACCCAGTACTTC
.	.	TRBV6-1	TRBJ2-7	CASSEGPTEQYF	TGTGCCAGCAGTGAAGGGCCCACCGAGCAGTACTTC
.	.	TRBV7-6	TRBJ1-4	CASSLDSEKLFF	TGTGCCAGCAGCTTAGACAGTGAAAAACTGTTTTTT
.	.	TRBV21-1	TRBJ2-1	CASSILARGQDHNEQFF	TGTGCCAGCAGCATATTGGCTCGTGGGCAGGACCACAATGAGCAGTTCTTC
once	TRBD1	TRBV18	TRBJ1-4	CASSPGQINEKLFF	TGTGCCAGCTCACCGGGACAGATTAATGAAAAACTGTTTTTT
.	.	TRBV12-3/TRBV12-4	TRBJ1-5	CASSWAQGGPQHF	TGTGCCAGCAGTTGGGCCCAAGGGGGGCCCCAGCATTTT
.	.	TRBV6-5	TRBJ1-3	CASRGPRGTIYF	TGTGCCAGCAGAGGGCCTCGGGGCACCATATATTTT
.	TRBD1	TRBV5-1	TRBJ1-2	CASSLLPGTDPNYGYTF	TGCGCCAGCAGCCTACTGCCCGGGACAGACCCCAACTATGGCTACACCTTC
once	TRBD1	TRBV24-1	TRBJ1-1	CAVSGGKGTEAFF	TGTGCCGTTTCAGGGGGCAAAGGCACTGAAGCTTTCTTT
once	TRBD1	TRBV9	TRBJ2-7	CASSPGDRTYEQYF	TGTGCCAGCAGCCCAGGGGACAGGACCTACGAGCAGTACTTC